The next 15 T cell receptor beta chains were all read from a single sample in a study of CD8 T cells in ankylosing spondylitis. TCRdb processed the 5' RACE reads anew with MiXCR; each CDR3 protein has one entry. Of under 200,000 distinct CDR3 sequences in the sample, 9.5% to 10% were seen once. Sequencing input: blood, either unsorted or a sorted T cell fraction (not recorded which). Receptor source: a female donor with ankylosing spondylitis or in good health (not recorded which).

There are a few counts of this clonotype. The rearrangement joins TRBV28 to TRBJ2-7; possible D gene TRBD2, 5 bases. Trimming stripped 5 bases from V and 0 bases from J, with 14 bases between. This CDR3 is 15 amino acids long. Germline V gene data show CDR1 as MDHEN and CDR2 as SYDVKM. The CDR3 DNA reads TGTGCCAGCAGTCCGGTAGCGTTGCCCTCCTACGAGCAGTACTTC. Translated: CASSPVALPSYEQYF.

This chain joins TRBV7-2 and TRBJ1-1; 10 bases agree with TRBD1. Germline trimming cut 5 bases from V and 4 bases from J; bases unmatched to any gene: 1. CDR1 is SGHTA, CDR2 FQGNSA, per germline. This CDR3 has 13 residues. Written as DNA, the CDR3 is TGTGCCAGCAGCCGACAGGGGGCCACTGAAGCTTTCTTT. This codes for CASSRQGATEAFF. The complete variable domain, with remaining parts taken from reference TRBV7-2 and TRBJ1-1, reads GAGVSQSPSNKVTEKGKDVELRCDPISGHTALYWYRQSLGQGLEFLIYFQGNSAPDKSGLPSDRFSAERTGGSVSTLTIQRTQQEDSAVYLCASSRQGATEAFFGQGTRLTVV.

About this clonotype itself: The conserved final phenylalanine or tryptophan is absent from the CDR3, which likely points to a read error. The chain couples TRBV2 to TRBJ1-1; D possibly corresponds to TRBD1 (5 bases). There are 15 residues in the CDR3. V gave up 6 bases and J gave up 5 bases, with 19 bases separating them. The V gene's germline CDR1 is SNHLY and CDR2 FYNNEI. Here the CDR3 DNA reads TGTGCCAGCAGGGACTTCGGGACGAGGGCGACTGAAGCTTTCTTA. Translating gives CASRDFGTRATEAFL.

This clonotype has at least ten counts. The chain carries TRBV5-6 and TRBJ1-1; possible D gene TRBD1, 5 bases. V lost 3 bases, J lost 0 bases, and 6 bases lay in between. This CDR3 contains 13 residues. Germline values: CDR1 SGHDT, CDR2 YYEEEE. The CDR3 reads CASSWDLNTEAFF. DNA of the CDR3: TGTGCCAGCAGCTGGGACCTGAACACTGAAGCTTTCTTT.

This clonotype was detected only a few times. CDR3 nucleotides: TGTGCCACCAGCATAAATGTGGACAGGGGGCTGGGGTATGGCTACACCTTC. Translated: CATSINVDRGLGYGYTF. V gene TRBV15 combines with J gene TRBJ1-2; 11 positions match TRBD1. J lost 5 bases, V lost 4 bases, and 12 bases had no gene match. The CDR3 length is 17 residues. Per the germline V gene, CDR1 is LNHNV and CDR2 is YYDKDF (reference sequence).

The chain joins TRBV5-1 to TRBJ1-1; D not resolved. Between the trimmed V and J ends, which lost 4 bases and 7 bases, there was a span of 11 bases. Germline V gives CDR1 SGHRS, CDR2 YFSETQ. The CDR3 spans 12 residues. The CDR3 protein is CASSLEGGEAFF. CDR3 bases: TGCGCCAGCAGCCTGGAGGGAGGTGAAGCTTTCTTT. Variable domain in full (rest from reference TRBV5-1 and TRBJ1-1): KAGVTQTPRYLIKTRGQQVTLSCSPISGHRSVSWYQQTPGQGLQFLFEYFSETQRNKGNFPGRFSGRQFSNSRSEMNVSTLELGDSALYLCASSLEGGEAFFGQGTRLTVV.

This clonotype was counted ten times or more. The chain combines TRBV20-1 with TRBJ2-2, with D maybe TRBD2 (5 bases). Germline V CDR1 and CDR2: DFQATT, SNEGSKA (reference sequence). The V end was cut by 0 bases, the J end by 5 bases, with 10 bases between. The CDR3 sequence is 14 residues long. The chain's CDR3 is CSARDLRETGELFF. The CDR3 region has the DNA TGCAGTGCTAGAGATCTGAGGGAGACCGGGGAGCTGTTTTTT.

In its sample, this clonotype was seen many times. The chain couples TRBV7-6 to TRBJ2-1, with D tentatively TRBD1 or TRBD2 (5 bases each). The CDR3 is 13 residues long. The V gene lost 1 base and the J gene lost 6 bases, with 7 bases spanning the gap. Germline V gene sequence: CDR1 SGHVS, CDR2 FNYEAQ. The CDR3 reads CASSLGGANEQFF. The CDR3 bases are TGTGCCAGCAGCTTAGGAGGGGCCAATGAGCAGTTCTTC.

This clonotype occurred many times. CDR3 region: CSVVGGEVGELFF. CDR3 sequence (DNA): TGCAGCGTGGTAGGGGGAGAAGTCGGGGAGCTGTTTTTT. V is TRBV29-1 and J is TRBJ2-2; the D gene is possibly TRBD1 (6 bases). The germline V and J ends were trimmed by 6 bases and 7 bases, with 15 bases remaining between them. Germline-derived CDR1 and CDR2 are SQVTM and ANQGSEA. The length of the CDR3 is 13 residues.

This sequence joins TRBV20-1 and TRBJ2-7, with 10 bases lining up with TRBD2. The CDR3 has 14 residues. The V and J ends lost 5 bases and 0 bases, in that order; junction bases with no gene match: 4. Germline assignment: CDR1 DFQATT and CDR2 SNEGSKA (reference sequence). CDR3 in amino acids: CSAFTSGASYEQYF. In DNA form, the CDR3 reads TGCAGTGCTTTTACTAGCGGGGCCTCCTACGAGCAGTACTTC.

This clonotype was found a few times. The rearrangement joins TRBV5-5 to TRBJ2-1; D perhaps matches TRBD2 (5 bases). Trimming shortened V by 4 bases and J by 10 bases, and 24 bases separated the two germline ends. The CDR3 runs to 16 residues. The V gene's germline CDR1 is SGHKS and CDR2 YYEKEE (reference sequence). CDR3 protein: CASSADPELLGGEQFF. The CDR3 region has the DNA TGTGCCAGCAGCGCGGACCCGGAACTCCTTGGCGGGGAGCAGTTCTTC.

V is TRBV2 and J is TRBJ2-1, with TRBD2 matching 12 bases. Trimming removed 11 bases from V and 0 bases from J; junction bases left unmatched: 14. The germline V gene encodes CDR1 SNHLY and CDR2 FYNNEI. This CDR3 comprises 18 residues. CDR3 region: CAFSLPSGRATSYNEQFF. CDR3 DNA sequence: TGTGCCTTCAGTTTGCCTAGCGGGAGGGCCACCTCCTACAATGAGCAGTTCTTC.

The chain has TRBV7-8 and TRBJ2-3; weak D call: TRBD2 (5 bases). CDR3 length: 16 residues. Germline CDR1 is SGHVS and CDR2 is FQNEAQ. V was cut by 3 bases and J by 2 bases, with 15 bases left in between. CDR3 protein: CASSFRGAPLTDTQYF. The DNA for the CDR3 is TGTGCCAGCAGCTTCCGGGGAGCCCCCCTCACAGATACGCAGTATTTT.

This chain connects TRBV7-6 to TRBJ2-3, with TRBD1 matching 7 bases. The germline gives CDR1 SGHVS, CDR2 FNYEAQ. V shed 4 bases, J shed 10 bases, and the junction held 2 bases outside the gene matches. The CDR3 extends over 11 amino acids. The CDR3 region is CASSSGTAQYF. The CDR3 region has the DNA TGTGCCAGCAGCTCGGGGACAGCGCAGTATTTT.

The genes are TRBV30 and TRBJ2-7, with TRBD1 as a possible D gene (5 bases). Trimming took 0 bases from V and 4 from J, leaving 13 bases between them. Germline V gene sequence: CDR1 GTSNPN, CDR2 SVGIG (reference sequence). The CDR3 contains 14 residues. The DNA of the CDR3 is TGTGCCTGGAGTGTACTCCCGGACACTTACGAGCAGTACTTC. Its translation is CAWSVLPDTYEQYF.